Below, 26 T cell receptor beta chains from the same sample are listed, as sequenced in a study of regulatory T cells in long-lasting Graves disease. Sample time point: newly diagnosed GD, antithyroid drugs for less than 3 months. PBMCs were the source of the RNA used for TCR sequencing. Construction of the TCR beta libraries employed iRepertoire HTBI primers in conjunction with Arm-PCR of CDR3 regions. TCRdb independently ran MiXCR on the multiplex PCR reads; one entry per CDR3 protein. The sample lists over 350,000 distinct CDR3 sequences; over 14% were seen once. These data were also filed under a second study, of T cells in Graves' hyperthyroidism and ophthalmopathy.

The source material was peripheral blood mononuclear cells (PBMCs), sampled at new diagnosis, from a patient treated with antithyroid drugs. The receptors here all came from a middle-aged woman with Graves disease.

This clonotype has only a few counts. The chain is built from TRBV5-1 and TRBJ1-2, with D possibly TRBD1 on 6 matching bases. Germline loops: CDR1 SGHRS, CDR2 YFSETQ. The CDR3 spans 16 residues. Deletions cut 2 bases from V and 4 bases from J, with 18 bases between. CDR3 sequence reads: CASSFGGPQSIYGYTF. CDR3 bases: TGCGCCAGCAGCTTCGGGGGGCCCCAATCTATCTATGGCTACACCTTC.

This clonotype was picked up one time. The chain has TRBV10-2 and TRBJ2-1; 12 bases align to TRBD1. The germline V gene encodes CDR1 WSHSY and CDR2 SAAADI. J gave up 9 bases and V 3 bases, and 9 bases lay outside the gene matches. This CDR3 is 16 amino acids long. The CDR3, as DNA: TGCGCCAGCAGTGAAGTCGGGGACAGGGGGCGATTTGAGCAGTTCTTC. Amino acid sequence: CASSEVGDRGRFEQFF.

The CDR3 loop is CASRTHLLRGTNYGYTF. CDR3 in DNA: TGTGCCAGCAGAACACACCTCCTCAGGGGGACTAACTATGGCTACACCTTC. This chain joins TRBV2 and TRBJ1-2; 7 bases fit TRBD1. Germline CDR1 and CDR2: SNHLY and FYNNEI. The CDR3 has 17 residues. With 6 bases clipped from V and 0 bases from J, the junction kept 13 bases outside the gene matches.

This clonotype came up many times. The chain has TRBV6-1 and TRBJ2-7; D perhaps matches TRBD1 (6 bases). There are 15 residues in the CDR3. Germline V gene lookup returns CDR1 MNHNS and CDR2 SASEGT. Between the trimmed V and J ends, which lost 0 bases and 5 bases, there was a span of 14 bases. The CDR3 nucleotides read TGTGCCAGCAGTGAAGCGCTTCTAGGGGGAAACGAGCAGTACTTC. Translation gives CASSEALLGGNEQYF.

V and J are TRBV4-3 and TRBJ2-7; 9 nucleotides line up with TRBD2. CDR3 length equals 14 residues. After removal of 6 bases from V and 3 bases from J, the junction contained 6 bases not matched to a gene. The germline gives CDR1 LGHNA, CDR2 YSLEER. The CDR3 region is CASSELAGNYEQYF. CDR3 in DNA: TGCGCCAGCAGTGAGCTAGCGGGGAACTACGAGCAGTACTTC.

In its sample, this clonotype was seen many times. J is TRBJ1-3 and V is TRBV29-1; maybe TRBD1 (5 bases). This CDR3 region has 11 residues. Trimming shortened V by 8 bases and J by 3 bases, and 8 bases separated the two germline ends. The germline CDR1 and CDR2 sequences are SQVTM and ANQGSEA. CDR3 region: CSTRVGNTIYF. DNA of the CDR3: TGCAGCACCAGGGTTGGAAACACCATATATTTT.

This clonotype was detected a few times. The chain is built from TRBV19 and TRBJ1-5; D might be TRBD1 (5 bases). Germline V lookup: CDR1 LNHDA, CDR2 SQIVND (reference sequence). Trimming removed 0 bases at V and 5 bases at J, with 14 bases between. The CDR3 sequence is 16 residues long. The CDR3 bases are TGTGCCAGTAGTATAGACGAGGGGCTCCTCGATCAGCCCCAGCATTTT. Translating it yields CASSIDEGLLDQPQHF.

The sample holds many counts of this clonotype. V is TRBV2 and J is TRBJ2-3; TRBD2 aligns across 13 bases. Germline trimming cut 4 bases from V and 6 bases from J; bases unmatched to any gene: 1. CDR3 length: 14 residues. Germline CDR1 and CDR2: SNHLY and FYNNEI. The CDR3 DNA reads TGTGCCAGCAGTGTGACTAGCGGGAGGGATACGCAGTATTTT. Its protein is CASSVTSGRDTQYF.

The chain has TRBV3-1 and TRBJ2-3; 9 nucleotides align to TRBD2. Trimming took 1 base from V and 0 from J; bases not matched to a gene: 20. The CDR3 is 22 residues long. CDR1 LGHDT and CDR2 YNNKEL come from the germline V gene (reference sequence). In nucleotides, the CDR3 is TGTGCCAGCAGCCAAGTCCCCTGGCGGCCTAGCGGGGACTGGGTTAGCACAGATACGCAGTATTTT. It encodes CASSQVPWRPSGDWVSTDTQYF.

The chain has TRBV5-1 and TRBJ2-1, with D uncertain. V lost 2 bases and J 7 bases, leaving 16 bases between the germline ends. Germline assignment: CDR1 SGHRS and CDR2 YFSETQ. CDR3 size: 15 residues. The CDR3 nucleotides read TGCGCCAGCAGCTTTCAGACGTGGGTGATTAATGAGCAGTTCTTC. It translates to CASSFQTWVINEQFF.

This clonotype has only a few counts. The V call is TRBV20-1, the J call TRBJ2-2; D is ambiguous. V was pared by 0 bases and J by 6 bases, with 5 bases between. Germline CDR1 and CDR2: DFQATT and SNEGSKA (reference sequence). The CDR3 consists of 12 residues. The CDR3 DNA follows: TGCAGTGCTAGAGACATTTCCGGGGAGCTGTTTTTT. Protein: CSARDISGELFF.

This clonotype was recorded at least ten times. This chain connects TRBV12-3 or TRBV12-4 to TRBJ2-1; 10 nucleotides line up with TRBD2. The J segment lost 8 bases and the V segment lost 5 bases, leaving 9 bases of the junction unmatched. The CDR3 contains 15 residues. This CDR3 reads CASSEPKAGGDEQFF. CDR3 coding DNA: TGTGCCAGCAGTGAGCCCAAAGCGGGAGGGGATGAGCAGTTCTTC.

This clonotype has only a few counts. The rearrangement joins TRBV19 to TRBJ2-3; D possibly corresponds to TRBD2 (6 bases). The ends were cut back, 7 bases at V and 2 bases at J, with 10 bases in the middle. The germline gives CDR1 LNHDA, CDR2 SQIVND (reference sequence). The CDR3 sequence is 13 residues long. The CDR3 DNA is TGTGCCAGTAACCGGGAGATCACAGATACGCAGTATTTT. Its protein product is CASNREITDTQYF. The entire variable domain, with the rest obtained from reference TRBV19 and TRBJ2-3, is as follows: DGGITQSPKYLFRKEGQNVTLSCEQNLNHDAMYWYRQDPGQGLRLIYYSQIVNDFQKGDIAEGYSVSREKKESFPLTVTSAQKNPTAFYLCASNREITDTQYFGPGTRLTVL.

This clonotype was recorded many times. The V gene is TRBV7-9, the J gene TRBJ2-3; either TRBD1 or TRBD2 may fit D (5 bases each). Trimming pared 5 bases from V and 6 bases from J, leaving 21 bases between. CDR1 is SEHNR and CDR2 is FQNEAQ in the germline V gene (reference sequence). CDR3 length equals 16 residues. The chain's CDR3 is CASSTWGGRRSDTQYF. The DNA of the CDR3 is TGTGCCAGCAGCACCTGGGGCGGGCGGAGGTCGGATACGCAGTATTTT.

This clonotype was seen repeatedly, ten times or more. V gene TRBV6-1 combines with J gene TRBJ1-3; D gene unclear. The V end lost 4 bases, the J end lost 0 bases, and 10 bases lay between the germline ends. Germline lookup yields CDR1 MNHNS and CDR2 SASEGT. This CDR3 spans 15 amino acids. The DNA of the CDR3 is TGTGCCAGCAGTGCGGGTTCTTTCTCTGGAAACACCATATATTTT. Its protein product is CASSAGSFSGNTIYF.

Ten or more counts support this clonotype. This chain links TRBV20-1 with TRBJ2-7, with 11 bases aligning to TRBD2. The CDR3 covers 15 residues. V shed 1 base and J 1 base; nucleotides not matched to a gene: 3. Germline loops: CDR1 DFQATT, CDR2 SNEGSKA (reference sequence). CDR3 protein: CSARGGTSGSYEQYF. CDR3 coding DNA: TGCAGTGCTAGAGGAGGGACTAGCGGATCCTACGAGCAGTACTTC.

This clonotype was counted many times. J is TRBJ2-3 and V is TRBV7-3, with 11 bases identical to TRBD2. Germline CDR1 is SGHTA and CDR2 is FQGTGA. V lost 4 bases and J lost 2; bases outside the gene matches: 14. This CDR3 comprises 19 residues. CDR3 residues: CASSSVGWLAGGNTDTQYF. In DNA, the CDR3 is TGTGCCAGCAGCTCCGTGGGGTGGCTAGCGGGAGGAAACACAGATACGCAGTATTTT.

This clonotype showed up just a few times. The CDR3: CASSSGSYTGELFF. The CDR3 DNA reads TGTGCCAGCAGTTCGGGATCTTACACCGGGGAGCTGTTTTTT. The chain couples TRBV28 to TRBJ2-2; weak D call: TRBD2 (5 bases). Germline V gene data show CDR1 as MDHEN and CDR2 as SYDVKM. The CDR3 runs to 14 residues. The V end was cut by 4 bases, the J end by 3 bases, with 9 bases between.

The J gene is TRBJ1-6, the V gene TRBV12-3 or TRBV12-4, with 7 bases lining up with TRBD1. The V segment lost 7 bases and the J segment 7 bases; nucleotides outside the gene matches: 4. This CDR3 contains 13 residues. CDR3 sequence reads: CASTHRGNSPLHF. The CDR3 bases are TGTGCCAGCACCCACAGGGGAAATTCACCCCTCCACTTT.

On this clonotype itself: A read error is the likely source, as a far larger clone sits one nucleotide away. The gene calls are TRBV6-2 or TRBV6-3 and TRBJ2-5, with D unclear. V was clipped by 5 bases and J by 2 bases, with 6 bases between them. Germline CDR1 and CDR2: MNHEY and SVGEGT. The CDR3 sequence is 12 residues long. In DNA, the CDR3 is TGTGCCAGCAGTGAGGAGCAAGAGACCCAGTACTTC. Amino acids: CASSEEQETQYF.

This clonotype was picked up many times. V and J are TRBV7-9 and TRBJ2-7, with unresolved D. In germline, CDR1 is SEHNR, CDR2 FQNEAQ (reference sequence). V lost 3 bases and J 3 bases, leaving 9 bases between the germline ends. There are 13 residues in the CDR3. The DNA for the CDR3 is TGTGCCAGCAGCTTCGTGAATGACTACGAGCAGTACTTC. Encoded protein: CASSFVNDYEQYF.

The chain is built from TRBV5-1 and TRBJ1-3; D possibly corresponds to TRBD1 (5 bases). The V and J ends lost 0 bases and 4 bases respectively, with 8 bases between them. This CDR3 has 14 amino acids. The germline gives CDR1 SGHRS, CDR2 YFSETQ. The CDR3 loop reads CASSLEQGGNTIYF. In DNA, the CDR3 is TGCGCCAGCAGCTTGGAGCAGGGCGGAAACACCATATATTTT.

A remark on this clonotype: A read error is possible here, since a much larger clone lies one base away. V and J are TRBV29-1 and TRBJ2-7, with D perhaps TRBD2 (5 bases). This CDR3 is 12 amino acids long. Germline lookup yields CDR1 SQVTM and CDR2 ANQGSEA. CDR3 in DNA: TGCAGCGTCCCGGGGTCTACCTACGAGCATTACTTC. Protein: CSVPGSTYEHYF.

In this sample, this clonotype turned up many times. The rearrangement links TRBV2 to TRBJ2-2, with no clear D. Germline CDR1 reads SNHLY; CDR2 reads FYNNEI. This CDR3 spans 16 amino acids. V was cut by 0 bases and J by 7 bases, with 15 bases left in between. DNA of the CDR3: TGTGCCAGCAGTGAAGCGACACCGGACGTTGGCGGGGAGCTGTTTTTT. Amino acid sequence: CASSEATPDVGGELFF.

Ten or more counts support this clonotype. This chain joins TRBV7-2 and TRBJ2-7, with TRBD2 identical over 7 bases. Germline V lookup: CDR1 SGHTA, CDR2 FQGNSA. The V and J ends lost 2 bases and 4 bases, in that order; junction bases with no gene match: 17. The CDR3 has 18 residues. CDR3 in DNA: TGTGCCAGCAGCTTATGGGGCGGGGCGGGAGTTATTCAGTACGAGCAGTACTTC. Amino acids: CASSLWGGAGVIQYEQYF.

The V gene is TRBV6-2 or TRBV6-3, the J gene TRBJ2-2; 7 bases align to TRBD2. The V and J ends lost 5 bases and 1 base, in that order; junction bases with no gene match: 4. The CDR3 is 15 residues long. CDR1 is MNHEY, CDR2 SVGEGT, per germline. The CDR3 bases are TGTGCCAGCAGTCTCCAGCGGGGGAACACCGGGGAGCTGTTTTTT. Translation gives CASSLQRGNTGELFF.